Below, 17 T cell receptor beta chains from the same sample are listed, as sequenced in a study of blood T cell repertoires in COVID-19. Here immunoSEQ multiplex PCR was the method, and the copy in TCRdb shows in-frame clones only, minus some. This table holds some 110,000 clones, 86% found once. Material for sequencing was peripheral blood. The source is a man between 40 and 49 years old with acute or convalescent COVID-19.

The chain has TRBV6-1 and TRBJ1-5; TRBD1 is a possible D gene (5 bases). V was clipped by 1 base and J by 2 bases, with 9 bases between them. Germline V gene sequence: CDR1 MNHNS, CDR2 SASEGT. This CDR3 is built from 15 residues. This chain's CDR3 is CASSEVGEGNQPQHF. The CDR3 DNA follows: TGTGCCAGCAGTGAAGTAGGGGAGGGCAATCAGCCCCAGCATTTT.

The chain employs TRBV4-3 and TRBJ1-1; the D is unclear. The germline V and J ends were trimmed by 1 base and 0 bases, with 9 bases remaining between them. The CDR3 spans 15 residues. Germline V lookup: CDR1 LGHNA, CDR2 YSLEER. DNA for the CDR3: TGCGCCAGCAGCCAAGGACGGACTATGAACACTGAAGCTTTCTTT. Its protein product is CASSQGRTMNTEAFF.

The chain combines TRBV12-5 with TRBJ1-1; a weak D match, TRBD1 (6 bases). The CDR3 extends over 16 amino acids. CDR1 and CDR2 (germline): LGHNT, FRNRAP. V shed 0 bases and J shed 5 bases, with 16 bases lying between them. The DNA for the CDR3 is TGTGCTAGTGGTTTGGTACTGGGGGGGGCGGTTACTGAAGCTTTCTTT. It specifies CASGLVLGGAVTEAFF.

The chain joins TRBV27 to TRBJ1-2; 11 bases agree with TRBD1. The CDR3 covers 13 residues. Germline trimming cut 6 bases from V and 6 bases from J; bases unmatched to any gene: 3. Germline CDR1 and CDR2: MNHEY and SMNVEV (reference sequence). CDR3 region: CASRGQGADGYTF. CDR3 in DNA: TGTGCCAGCAGAGGACAGGGGGCTGATGGCTACACCTTC.

The V call is TRBV27, the J call TRBJ1-5; maybe TRBD1 (6 bases). Germline V gene sequence: CDR1 MNHEY, CDR2 SMNVEV (reference sequence). Trimming shortened V by 4 bases and J by 3 bases, and 10 bases separated the two germline ends. This CDR3 contains 14 residues. DNA for the CDR3: TGTGCCAGCAGTTCCCCAGGGGCCAATCAGCCCCAGCATTTT. It is translated as CASSSPGANQPQHF.

The rearrangement uses TRBV6-2 or TRBV6-3 and TRBJ1-6, with 8 bases aligning to TRBD1. The CDR3 is made up of 15 amino acids. Germline V gene data show CDR1 as MNHEY and CDR2 as SVGEGT. V was clipped by 2 bases and J by 4 bases; unmatched bases: 1. DNA for the CDR3: TGTGCCAGCAGTTACCGGACAGGGTATAATTCACCCCTCCACTTT. Its protein is CASSYRTGYNSPLHF.

J is TRBJ1-1 and V is TRBV19, with 8 bases lining up with TRBD1. Germline CDR1 LNHDA, CDR2 SQIVND (reference sequence). The CDR3 has 16 residues. The V segment lost 6 bases and the J segment 11 bases; nucleotides outside the gene matches: 20. This chain's CDR3 is CASRLQGAQPQPSAFF. CDR3 coding DNA: TGTGCCAGTAGGCTTCAGGGGGCGCAGCCCCAGCCTTCGGCTTTCTTT.

This clone was counted between two and nine times. This rearrangement joins TRBV30 to TRBJ2-3; 13 nucleotides agree with TRBD2. CDR1 and CDR2 (germline): GTSNPN, SVGIG (reference sequence). The V gene end was trimmed by 4 bases and the J gene end by 4 bases; junction bases not matched to a gene: 2. The length of the CDR3 is 14 residues. The CDR3 is CAWKTSGGPDTQYF. CDR3 in DNA: TGTGCCTGGAAGACTAGCGGGGGGCCAGATACGCAGTATTTT.

This chain joins TRBV6-5 and TRBJ1-1; 8 positions agree with TRBD1. This CDR3 spans 13 amino acids. Losses at the gene ends were 10 bases for V and 4 bases for J; bases not matched to a gene: 8. Germline V gene data show CDR1 as MNHEY and CDR2 as SVGAGI. The CDR3 DNA follows: TGTGCCACCCGCAGGGGGCAGAGCACTGAAGCTTTCTTT. The encoded protein is CATRRGQSTEAFF.

This clone has only a few counts. The J gene is TRBJ1-1, the V gene TRBV5-6; D remains ambiguous. V lost 0 bases, J lost 0 bases, and 6 bases lay in between. CDR1 and CDR2 (germline): SGHDT, YYEEEE. The CDR3 extends over 14 amino acids. The CDR3 coding sequence is TGTGCCAGCAGCTTGGGTATTATGAACACTGAAGCTTTCTTT. Translating gives CASSLGIMNTEAFF.

The rearrangement uses TRBV5-1 and TRBJ2-7; 8 bases line up with TRBD2. The length of the CDR3 is 14 residues. Germline trimming cut 4 bases from V and 4 bases from J; bases unmatched to any gene: 7. The V gene's germline CDR1 is SGHRS and CDR2 YFSETQ. For the CDR3, the DNA is TGCGCCAGCAGCCCCGGGACTAGGAGGTACGAGCAGTACTTC. Translation: CASSPGTRRYEQYF.

The chain links TRBV5-8 to TRBJ1-6, with D unclear. CDR3 length equals 13 residues. Trimming took 0 bases from V and 6 from J, leaving 4 bases between them. CDR1 is SGHTS and CDR2 is YDEGEE in the germline V gene. In DNA, the CDR3 is TGTGCCAGCAGCTTGGATCTTAATTCACCCCTCCACTTT. It yields the protein CASSLDLNSPLHF.

The chain joins TRBV19 to TRBJ1-5; 8 positions agree with TRBD1. Per germline, CDR1 LNHDA and CDR2 SQIVND (reference sequence). Trimming took 5 bases from V and 4 from J; bases not matched to a gene: 7. This CDR3 region has 15 residues. The CDR3 here is CASSGGQGRNQPQHF. Written as DNA, the CDR3 is TGTGCCAGTAGTGGAGGACAGGGAAGGAATCAGCCCCAGCATTTT. Variable domain in full (rest from reference TRBV19 and TRBJ1-5): DGGITQSPKYLFRKEGQNVTLSCEQNLNHDAMYWYRQDPGQGLRLIYYSQIVNDFQKGDIAEGYSVSREKKESFPLTVTSAQKNPTAFYLCASSGGQGRNQPQHFGDGTRLSIL.

CDR3: CASSYSGGGRIHEQYF. The CDR3 coding sequence is TGTGCCAGCAGTTACTCAGGAGGAGGGAGAATACACGAGCAGTACTTC. This chain uses TRBV6-2 or TRBV6-3 with TRBJ2-7; tentative D call: TRBD2 (6 bases). There are 16 residues in the CDR3. V was trimmed by 0 bases and J by 5 bases, leaving 17 bases between them. Germline V lookup: CDR1 MNHEY, CDR2 SVGEGT.

The rearrangement joins TRBV30 to TRBJ1-6, with unresolved D. V dropped 8 bases and J dropped 5 bases, with 13 bases sitting between them. Germline lookup yields CDR1 GTSNPN and CDR2 SVGIG (reference sequence). The CDR3 has 13 residues. The CDR3 coding sequence is TGTGCCGGATCCGGGAACGATAATTCACCCCTCCACTTT. Protein: CAGSGNDNSPLHF. Full variable domain (rest looked up from reference TRBV30 and TRBJ1-6): SQTIHQWPATLVQPVGSPLSLECTVEGTSNPNLYWYRQAAGRGLQLLFYSVGIGQISSEVPQNLSASRPQDRQFILSSKKLLLSDSGFYLCAGSGNDNSPLHFGNGTRLTVT.

This chain connects TRBV6-1 to TRBJ2-1, with D uncertain. Germline V gene lookup returns CDR1 MNHNS and CDR2 SASEGT. Trimming removed 0 bases from V and 5 bases from J, with 8 bases in between. The length of the CDR3 is 14 residues. The CDR3 sequence is CASSEAHTDNEQFF. CDR3 sequence (DNA): TGTGCCAGCAGTGAAGCGCACACAGACAATGAGCAGTTCTTC.

V gene TRBV19 combines with J gene TRBJ2-5, with 10 bases fitting TRBD1. This CDR3 has 15 amino acids. Germline V gene lookup returns CDR1 LNHDA and CDR2 SQIVND (reference sequence). With V trimmed by 3 bases and J by 5 bases, 6 bases remained unmatched. The CDR3 here is CASSITGQGLETQYF. CDR3 DNA: TGTGCCAGTAGTATTACGGGACAGGGGCTGGAGACCCAGTACTTC. The complete variable domain, with remaining parts taken from reference TRBV19 and TRBJ2-5, reads DGGITQSPKYLFRKEGQNVTLSCEQNLNHDAMYWYRQDPGQGLRLIYYSQIVNDFQKGDIAEGYSVSREKKESFPLTVTSAQKNPTAFYLCASSITGQGLETQYFGPGTRLLVL.